This T cell receptor (beta chain) was recovered during a study of T cell repertoires in cytomegalovirus infection. Overall study context: Matching HLA type, along with CMV infection, was indicated by public TCR beta signatures.

TCRdb used MiXCR to reprocess the reads, holding one entry per CDR3 protein. In the table there are 150,000 to 200,000 distinct CDR3 sequences, nearly 9.5% of which are singletons. This clonotype came up many times. After removal of 2 bases from V and 1 base from J, the junction contained 11 bases not matched to a gene. This CDR3 spans 17 amino acids. The germline CDR1 and CDR2 sequences are SQVTM and ANQGSEA. The sample taken for sequencing was PBMCs. The receptor was derived from a human donor in good health (CMV status not recorded). Some clones in this sample may be carry-over from other donors' samples. The genes are TRBV29-1 and TRBJ1-3; 7 bases match TRBD1. CDR3 protein: CSVERRGGDESGNTIYF. DNA for the CDR3: TGCAGCGTTGAAAGGCGAGGGGGCGATGAATCTGGAAACACCATATATTTT.